Each of the 2 T cell receptor beta chains below was sequenced from the same sample in a study of regulatory T cells in long-lasting Graves disease. Both iRepertoire HTBI primers and Arm-PCR of CDR3 regions were used to build the TCR beta libraries. TCRdb re-analysed the multiplex PCR reads in MiXCR, keeping a single row per CDR3 protein. The sample lists about 220,000 distinct CDR3 sequences, roughly 19% seen once, with approximately 12% in the top ten. Regarding time point: newly diagnosed GD, antithyroid drugs for less than 3 months. Researchers made the TCR library from RNA that was extracted from PBMCs. These records were also assigned to another study, of T cells in Graves' hyperthyroidism and ophthalmopathy.

Here the sequenced sample was peripheral blood mononuclear cells (PBMCs), taken at new diagnosis, from a patient treated with antithyroid drugs. The receptor source for this set is a woman in her 30s with Graves disease.

There are many counts of this clonotype. J is TRBJ1-6 and V is TRBV6-1, with TRBD1 as a possible D gene (5 bases). The V gene's germline CDR1 is MNHNS and CDR2 SASEGT. V lost 6 bases to trimming and J lost 8 bases, with 14 bases between them. This CDR3 contains 14 residues. CDR3 sequence reads: CASSLWPGDSPLHF. The DNA of the CDR3 is TGTGCCAGCAGCCTGTGGCCGGGGGATTCACCCCTCCACTTT.

The sample holds many counts of this clonotype. V is TRBV20-1 and J is TRBJ1-6, with D unresolved. This CDR3 has 16 residues. The germline V gene has CDR1 DFQATT and CDR2 SNEGSKA (reference sequence). Trimming took 2 bases from V and 4 from J, leaving 15 bases between them. The CDR3 region is CSARYVAAPYNSPLHF. The CDR3 coding sequence is TGCAGTGCTAGATATGTGGCAGCGCCGTATAATTCACCCCTCCACTTT.